This is a list of T cell receptor beta chains from one sample in a study of PD-L1 blockade in urothelial cancer. Clones were sequenced by immunoSEQ multiplex PCR, and TCRdb holds only the in-frame ones, with some missing. The sample contains 75,000 to 100,000 clones, roughly 85% of which appear only once. The sample was PBMCs, taken around atezolizumab (anti-PD-L1) treatment. The receptor source for this set is a man in his 70s with urothelial cancer. Each CDR3 is given with its conserved first and last residue. The D gene is left open where the match is weak. The size entry is marked missing in some rows and otherwise reads once, few, many or a size class.

v_call: TRBV11-2
j_call: TRBJ2-7
clone_size: -
d_call: -
cdr3_aa: CASSLPPRDTYEQYF
cdr3_nt: TGTGCCAGCAGCTTACCACCCCGGGACACCTACGAGCAGTACTTC

v_call: TRBV11-2
j_call: TRBJ2-7
clone_size: -
d_call: TRBD2
cdr3_aa: CASSFSGKSEQYF
cdr3_nt: TGTGCCAGCAGCTTTAGCGGGAAATCCGAGCAGTACTTC

v_call: TRBV27
j_call: TRBJ2-1
clone_size: -
d_call: TRBD2
cdr3_aa: CASSLLGGDNNEQFF
cdr3_nt: TGTGCCAGCAGTTTATTGGGGGGGGATAACAATGAGCAGTTCTTC

v_call: TRBV6-5
j_call: TRBJ1-1
clone_size: -
d_call: -
cdr3_aa: CASSYSSTGLEAFF
cdr3_nt: TGTGCCAGCAGTTACTCGAGTACCGGACTTGAAGCTTTCTTT

v_call: TRBV2
j_call: TRBJ1-6
clone_size: -
d_call: TRBD1
cdr3_aa: CASRLQGHSNSPLHF
cdr3_nt: TGTGCCAGCAGATTACAGGGGCATTCAAATTCACCCCTCCACTTT

v_call: TRBV10-2
j_call: TRBJ2-5
clone_size: -
d_call: -
cdr3_aa: CASRDQGGETQYF
cdr3_nt: TGCGCCAGCCGGGACCAAGGAGGGGAGACCCAGTACTTC

v_call: TRBV18
j_call: TRBJ1-2
clone_size: -
d_call: -
cdr3_aa: CASSPLPQEGYGYTF
cdr3_nt: TGTGCCAGCTCACCCCTCCCCCAGGAGGGCTATGGCTACACCTTC

v_call: TRBV6-1
j_call: TRBJ1-5
clone_size: -
d_call: TRBD1
cdr3_aa: CASSEFGQGNQPQHF
cdr3_nt: TGTGCCAGCAGTGAATTTGGACAGGGAAATCAGCCCCAGCATTTT

v_call: TRBV7-6
j_call: TRBJ2-7
clone_size: -
d_call: TRBD2
cdr3_aa: CASSLDTSGSVYEQYF
cdr3_nt: TGTGCCAGCAGCTTAGATACTAGCGGTAGTGTGTACGAGCAGTACTTC

v_call: TRBV6-6
j_call: TRBJ2-1
clone_size: -
d_call: TRBD2
cdr3_aa: CASSQGLGYNEQFF
cdr3_nt: TGTGCCAGCAGTCAGGGACTAGGCTACAATGAGCAGTTCTTC

v_call: TRBV28
j_call: TRBJ1-2
clone_size: -
d_call: -
cdr3_aa: CASSSPGTNYGYTF
cdr3_nt: TGTGCCAGCAGTTCCCCAGGCACTAACTATGGCTACACCTTC

v_call: TRBV7-8
j_call: TRBJ2-1
clone_size: -
d_call: -
cdr3_aa: CASTRSGGYNEQFF
cdr3_nt: TGTGCCAGCACCCGTAGCGGAGGTTACAATGAGCAGTTCTTC

v_call: TRBV12-5
j_call: TRBJ2-7
clone_size: -
d_call: -
cdr3_aa: CASGSGGGAPYEQYF
cdr3_nt: TGTGCTAGTGGTTCCGGTGGGGGGGCCCCCTACGAGCAGTACTTC

v_call: TRBV11-2
j_call: TRBJ1-6
clone_size: -
d_call: TRBD1
cdr3_aa: CASSPAANRGNSPLHF
cdr3_nt: TGTGCCAGCAGCCCCGCGGCTAACAGGGGTAATTCACCCCTCCACTTT

v_call: TRBV7-3
j_call: TRBJ2-6
clone_size: once
d_call: -
cdr3_aa: CASSGAGANVLTF
cdr3_nt: TGTGCCAGCTCAGGGGCTGGGGCCAACGTCCTGACTTTC

v_call: TRBV19
j_call: TRBJ2-3
clone_size: -
d_call: TRBD1
cdr3_aa: CASRDRGRADTQYF
cdr3_nt: TGTGCCAGTAGGGACAGGGGGCGGGCAGATACGCAGTATTTT

v_call: TRBV9
j_call: TRBJ1-1
clone_size: few
d_call: -
cdr3_aa: CASSVGVAEEAFF
cdr3_nt: TGTGCCAGCAGCGTGGGTGTGGCGGAGGAAGCTTTCTTT

v_call: TRBV28
j_call: TRBJ1-1
clone_size: -
d_call: -
cdr3_aa: CASSPPSRGTEAFF
cdr3_nt: TGTGCCAGCAGTCCCCCCAGCAGGGGTACTGAAGCTTTCTTT

v_call: TRBV5-1
j_call: TRBJ2-1
clone_size: -
d_call: TRBD2
cdr3_aa: CASSLGPSGAWGSYNEQFF
cdr3_nt: TGCGCCAGCAGCTTGGGGCCTAGCGGAGCCTGGGGCTCCTACAATGAGCAGTTCTTC

v_call: TRBV30
j_call: TRBJ2-2
clone_size: -
d_call: TRBD2
cdr3_aa: CACWTRNTGELFF
cdr3_nt: TGTGCCTGTTGGACTAGAAACACCGGGGAGCTGTTTTTT

v_call: TRBV11-2
j_call: TRBJ2-1
clone_size: -
d_call: -
cdr3_aa: CASSLAGGDEQFF
cdr3_nt: TGTGCCAGCAGCTTAGCGGGGGGCGATGAGCAGTTCTTC

v_call: TRBV6-6
j_call: TRBJ2-1
clone_size: once
d_call: TRBD1
cdr3_aa: CASSYPGDRVNEQFF
cdr3_nt: TGTGCCAGCAGTTACCCCGGGGACAGGGTTAATGAGCAGTTCTTC

v_call: TRBV27
j_call: TRBJ2-1
clone_size: -
d_call: TRBD2
cdr3_aa: CASRKGLAEHNEQFF
cdr3_nt: TGTGCCAGCAGAAAAGGACTAGCGGAGCACAATGAGCAGTTCTTC

v_call: TRBV6-6
j_call: TRBJ1-2
clone_size: -
d_call: -
cdr3_aa: CASSYESNYGYTF
cdr3_nt: TGTGCCAGCAGTTACGAGTCAAACTATGGCTACACCTTC

v_call: TRBV15
j_call: TRBJ2-1
clone_size: -
d_call: TRBD1
cdr3_aa: CATSTRTGGILYNEQFF
cdr3_nt: TGTGCCACCAGCACAAGGACAGGGGGTATTTTATACAATGAGCAGTTCTTC

v_call: TRBV5-4
j_call: TRBJ2-3
clone_size: -
d_call: TRBD2
cdr3_aa: CASSATSGSGTDTQYF
cdr3_nt: TGTGCCAGCAGCGCAACTAGCGGGAGTGGGACAGATACGCAGTATTTT

v_call: TRBV29-1
j_call: TRBJ1-1
clone_size: -
d_call: -
cdr3_aa: CSAQNGEGTEAFF
cdr3_nt: TGCAGCGCTCAGAACGGAGAGGGCACTGAAGCTTTCTTT

v_call: TRBV21-1
j_call: TRBJ2-5
clone_size: -
d_call: -
cdr3_aa: CASSPREKTVQETQYF
cdr3_nt: TGTGCCAGCAGCCCCAGGGAAAAGACAGTCCAAGAGACCCAGTACTTC

v_call: TRBV19
j_call: TRBJ1-2
clone_size: few
d_call: TRBD1
cdr3_aa: CASSISGTGFYGYTF
cdr3_nt: TGTGCCAGTAGTATCTCCGGGACAGGGTTCTATGGCTACACCTTC

v_call: TRBV5-4
j_call: TRBJ2-5
clone_size: -
d_call: TRBD2
cdr3_aa: CASRQGLDQETQYF
cdr3_nt: TGTGCCAGCAGACAAGGACTAGACCAAGAGACCCAGTACTTC

v_call: TRBV4-2
j_call: TRBJ2-3
clone_size: -
d_call: TRBD2
cdr3_aa: CASSPLAGGSTDTQYF
cdr3_nt: TGTGCCAGCAGTCCTCTAGCGGGGGGTAGCACAGATACGCAGTATTTT

v_call: TRBV19
j_call: TRBJ1-2
clone_size: -
d_call: -
cdr3_aa: CASSKGYYGYTF
cdr3_nt: TGTGCCAGTAGTAAGGGGTACTATGGCTACACCTTC

v_call: TRBV5-4
j_call: TRBJ1-1
clone_size: -
d_call: -
cdr3_aa: CASSLAFGENTEAFF
cdr3_nt: TGTGCCAGCAGCTTGGCCTTCGGGGAGAACACTGAAGCTTTCTTT